Following are 7 T cell receptor beta chains from one sample sequenced in a study of CD8 T cells in Susac syndrome. cDNA came from around 0.54 to 1 ug RNA primed by random hexamers. TCRdb re-derived calls from the immunoSEQ multiplex PCR reads in MiXCR, one entry per CDR3 protein. Among some 130,000 distinct CDR3 sequences listed, roughly 94% were seen once. Material: CD8+ T cells from PBMCs. The receptor source for this set is a human donor with Susac syndrome.

The genes are TRBV4-1 and TRBJ2-5, with 11 nucleotides matching TRBD1. V shed 3 bases and J 4 bases; nucleotides not matched to a gene: 1. This CDR3 has 14 amino acids. Germline V gene data show CDR1 as MGHRA and CDR2 as YSYEKL. The DNA of the CDR3 is TGCGCCAGCAGCCATGGGACAGGGGGAGAGACCCAGTACTTC. Translated: CASSHGTGGETQYF.

This clonotype appeared once. CDR3 amino acids: CSARTLGLADTGELFF. CDR3 bases: TGCAGTGCTAGAACCCTCGGACTAGCGGACACCGGGGAGCTGTTTTTT. The chain employs TRBV20-1 and TRBJ2-2; 10 nucleotides match TRBD2. The CDR3 has 16 amino acids. Unmatched junction bases numbered 6, after V lost 2 bases and J lost 3 bases. CDR1 and CDR2 (germline): DFQATT, SNEGSKA (reference sequence).

The chain has TRBV14 and TRBJ2-7; 7 bases are shared with TRBD1. This CDR3 has 14 residues. Looked up from germline, CDR1 is SGHDN and CDR2 is FVKESK. Trimming removed 3 bases from V and 1 base from J; junction bases left unmatched: 3. The CDR3, as DNA: TGTGCCAGCAGCCAGAGGGGGCTATCCTACGAGCAGTACTTC. Protein sequence: CASSQRGLSYEQYF.

The chain recombines TRBV27 with TRBJ2-7, with D possibly TRBD2 on 6 matching bases. V lost 7 bases and J 4 bases, leaving 14 bases between the germline ends. CDR3 length: 13 residues. The V gene's germline CDR1 is MNHEY and CDR2 SMNVEV (reference sequence). The CDR3 reads CASKEGGEYEQYF. For the CDR3, the DNA is TGTGCCAGCAAGGAGGGCGGTGAGTACGAGCAGTACTTC.

The chain links TRBV20-1 to TRBJ2-3, with 7 nucleotides matching TRBD1. Per the germline V gene, CDR1 is DFQATT and CDR2 is SNEGSKA (reference sequence). The CDR3 sequence is 16 residues long. V lost 6 bases and J lost 2; bases outside the gene matches: 14. For the CDR3, the DNA is TGCAGTGCCGACAGGGAATATTCCCCCCCCACAGATACGCAGTATTTT. Amino acid sequence: CSADREYSPPTDTQYF.

This sequence joins TRBV20-1 and TRBJ1-5; D call uncertain. There are 15 residues in the CDR3. Germline V lookup: CDR1 DFQATT, CDR2 SNEGSKA (reference sequence). Between the trimmed V and J ends, which lost 0 bases and 7 bases, there was a span of 16 bases. In nucleotides, the CDR3 is TGCAGTGCTAGAGATCGGGCCGAAAGATTCCAGCCCCAGCATTTT. This codes for CSARDRAERFQPQHF.

This clonotype appeared once. DNA for the CDR3: TGTGCCAGCAGCTGCCACGGTCAAGAGACCCAGTACTTC. Residues: CASSCHGQETQYF. The chain is built from TRBV11-2 and TRBJ2-5; no definite D call. V dropped 4 bases and J dropped 2 bases, with 8 bases sitting between them. CDR3 length: 13 residues. Germline-derived CDR1 and CDR2 are SGHAT and FQNNGV.